Below are 10 T cell receptor beta chains sequenced from a single sample in a study of neurological immune-mediated disorders. TCRdb processed the 5' RACE reads anew with MiXCR; each CDR3 protein has one entry. The sample carries approximately 48,000 distinct CDR3 sequences, 9% to 12% recorded once. Sequencing input: PBMCs. The receptor source for this set is a man between 65 and 85 years old with HTLV-1-associated myelopathy (HAM/TSP).

This clonotype was observed at least ten times. The rearrangement uses TRBV20-1 and TRBJ2-3; the D gene is possibly TRBD2 (6 bases). Germline loops: CDR1 DFQATT, CDR2 SNEGSKA (reference sequence). The germline V and J ends were trimmed by 0 bases and 0 bases, with 16 bases remaining between them. This CDR3 is built from 17 residues. The CDR3 bases are TGCAGTGCTAGAGATAGCGGACTACCCGCTAGCACAGATACGCAGTATTTT. Its protein is CSARDSGLPASTDTQYF.

The V gene is TRBV7-2, the J gene TRBJ1-4; TRBD1 matches at 7 bases. CDR1 is SGHTA, CDR2 FQGNSA, per germline. The CDR3 consists of 16 residues. V was pared by 1 base and J by 7 bases, with 9 bases of the junction left unmatched. As DNA, the CDR3 is TGTGCCAGCAGCTTAGAAGGGGGCAGGGGGTTTGAAAAACTGTTTTTT. Translated: CASSLEGGRGFEKLFF.

Points on this clonotype: The CDR3 carries no conserved terminal phenylalanine or tryptophan, so it likely arises from a read error. The rearrangement links TRBV29-1 to TRBJ2-2, with 11 bases that match TRBD2. The CDR3 totals 14 residues. The germline CDR1 and CDR2 sequences are SQVTM and ANQGSEA. CDR3 sequence reads: CSVHVAGGAGELFV. In DNA form, the CDR3 reads TGCAGTGTTCACGTAGCGGGAGGGGCCGGGGAGCTGTTTGTT.

This clonotype was counted at least ten times. The CDR3 nucleotides are TGTGCCAGCAGCCAAGATCTTGGTCTGGAGCGGGGAGGGAATGAGCAGTTCTTC. This encodes CASSQDLGLERGGNEQFF. This chain uses TRBV4-2 with TRBJ2-1; 7 bases are a match to TRBD2. V lost 0 bases to trimming and J lost 7 bases; unmatched junction nucleotides: 15. The length of the CDR3 is 18 residues. CDR1 and CDR2 from the germline V gene are LGHNA and YNFKEQ.

This clonotype was recorded at least ten times. V usage is TRBV28 and J usage is TRBJ2-2; D unresolved. The CDR3 consists of 14 residues. CDR1 MDHEN and CDR2 SYDVKM come from the germline V gene. Trimming left V 8 bases short and J 6 bases short, with 16 bases between. The CDR3 nucleotides read TGTGCCAGCGCCTCAGCGACCGGTCCCGGGGAGCTGTTTTTT. This codes for CASASATGPGELFF.

This clonotype was seen many times. The chain carries TRBV5-5 and TRBJ2-1; 10 nucleotides align to TRBD2. Per germline, CDR1 SGHKS and CDR2 YYEKEE (reference sequence). This CDR3 is 16 amino acids long. Trimming at V came to 3 bases and at J to 8 bases, leaving 11 bases not matched to a gene. The CDR3 sequence is CASSSVKREGRHEQFF. Written as DNA, the CDR3 is TGTGCCAGCAGCTCGGTAAAGCGGGAGGGCCGACATGAGCAGTTCTTC.

This clonotype was observed many times. This chain's CDR3 is CASSLRFSSTSGTYEQYF. In nucleotides, the CDR3 is TGTGCCAGCAGCTTGCGCTTCAGTTCCACTAGCGGCACCTACGAGCAGTACTTC. The rearrangement uses TRBV5-6 and TRBJ2-7; 8 nucleotides match TRBD2. The CDR3 extends over 18 amino acids. V dropped 1 base and J dropped 2; count of bases not matched to a gene: 14. Per germline, CDR1 SGHDT and CDR2 YYEEEE.

This clonotype was observed at least ten times. V and J are TRBV20-1 and TRBJ2-7, with D possibly matching TRBD1 (5 bases). Germline CDR1 and CDR2: DFQATT and SNEGSKA (reference sequence). Trimming removed 3 bases from V and 2 bases from J, with 20 bases in between. The CDR3 covers 16 residues. CDR3 region: CSASQTLNRQTYEQYF. The CDR3, as DNA: TGCAGTGCTAGCCAAACCCTCAACAGGCAAACCTACGAGCAGTACTTC.

This clonotype was picked up many times. V gene TRBV7-9 combines with J gene TRBJ2-5; the D is unclear. The CDR3 totals 14 residues. Trimming left V 2 bases short and J 5 bases short, with 12 bases between. CDR1 is SEHNR and CDR2 is FQNEAQ in the germline V gene (reference sequence). CDR3 sequence (DNA): TGTGCCAGCAGCTTAACTTCTCATTGGGAGACCCAGTACTTC. It encodes CASSLTSHWETQYF.

In its sample, this clonotype was seen many times. This chain joins TRBV7-2 and TRBJ2-7; TRBD1 agrees at 7 bases. The germline gives CDR1 SGHTA, CDR2 FQGNSA. V shed 3 bases and J 9 bases; nucleotides not matched to a gene: 8. CDR3 size: 13 residues. Here the CDR3 reads CASSFSPRQGQYF. In DNA form, the CDR3 reads TGTGCCAGCAGCTTTTCCCCTAGACAGGGGCAGTACTTC.